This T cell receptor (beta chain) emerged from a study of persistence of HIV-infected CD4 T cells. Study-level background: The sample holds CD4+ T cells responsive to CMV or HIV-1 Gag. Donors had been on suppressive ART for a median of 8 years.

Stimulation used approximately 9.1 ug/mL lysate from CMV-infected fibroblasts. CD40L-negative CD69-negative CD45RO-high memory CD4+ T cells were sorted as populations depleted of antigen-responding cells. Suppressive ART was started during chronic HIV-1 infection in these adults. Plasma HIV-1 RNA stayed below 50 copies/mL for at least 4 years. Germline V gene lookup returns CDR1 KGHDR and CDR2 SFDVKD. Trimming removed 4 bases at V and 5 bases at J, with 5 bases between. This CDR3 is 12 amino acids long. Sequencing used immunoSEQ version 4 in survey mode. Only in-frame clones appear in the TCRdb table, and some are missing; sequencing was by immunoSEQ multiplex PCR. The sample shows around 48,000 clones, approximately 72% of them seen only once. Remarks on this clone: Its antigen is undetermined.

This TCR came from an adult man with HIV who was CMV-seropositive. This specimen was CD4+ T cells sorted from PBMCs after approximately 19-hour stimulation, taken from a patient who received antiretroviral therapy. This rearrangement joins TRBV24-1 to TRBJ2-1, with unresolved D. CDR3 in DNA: TGTGCCACCAGTGAACGCCACAATGAGCAGTTCTTC. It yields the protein CATSERHNEQFF.